A selection of T cell receptor beta chains follows, all from one sample in a study of control samples from healthy donors and cancer patients. Clones were read by immunoSEQ multiplex PCR, and TCRdb kept only the in-frame ones, dropping some. The sample has approximately 170,000 clones; about nine tenths are singletons. Sequencing was done on a sample of blood. The receptors come from a woman in her twenties or thirties in good health. Both conserved end residues are part of each CDR3. The D gene is left open where the match is weak. Clone size, where shown, is once, few, many, or a class for clones that have expanded.

>TRBD2|TRBJ2-3|TRBV7-7|-
TGTGCTAGCAGCTTATCTAGCGGGAACACAGATACGCAGTATTTT
CASSLSSGNTDTQYF
>TRBD1|TRBJ2-2|TRBV28|-
TGTGCCAGCATCACAGGGGGCGCGAACACCGGGGAGCTGTTTTTT
CASITGGANTGELFF
>-|TRBJ2-6|TRBV15|-
TGTGCCACCAGCAGTATTACCGGGACTTTCTCCTCTGGGGCCAACGTCCTGACTTTC
CATSSITGTFSSGANVLTF
>-|TRBJ2-7|TRBV19|-
TGTGCCAGTAGTATACACGATAGCGCCGTCTACGAGCAGTACTTC
CASSIHDSAVYEQYF
>-|TRBJ2-7|TRBV6-6|-
TGTGCCAGCACTGCAGGGTTGGGGGGCTCCTACGAGCAGTACTTC
CASTAGLGGSYEQYF
>TRBD2|TRBJ2-1|TRBV19|-
TGTGCCAGTAGTATCCAAAGGACTAGCGGGGATGAGCAGTTCTTC
CASSIQRTSGDEQFF
>TRBD1|TRBJ1-2|TRBV19|-
TGTGCCAGTAGTACCCCGACAGGGGGATCATATGGCTACACCTTC
CASSTPTGGSYGYTF
>TRBD2|TRBJ2-3|TRBV2|-
TGTGCCAGCAGTGGTAAGGGGACTACCACAGATACGCAGTATTTT
CASSGKGTTTDTQYF
>TRBD2|TRBJ2-3|TRBV24-1|-
TGTGCCACCAGTGATTTGAGCGGGAGGGAGGGAGATACGCAGTATTTT
CATSDLSGREGDTQYF
>-|TRBJ1-2|TRBV7-9|-
TGTGCCAGCAGCTTAGGTGTGACAGCTAGCGGCTACACCTTC
CASSLGVTASGYTF
>TRBD2|TRBJ2-7|TRBV19|once
TGTGCCAGTAGTGAACCGGGACTAGGGACCGAGCAGTACTTC
CASSEPGLGTEQYF
>-|TRBJ1-3|TRBV9|-
TGTGCCAGCAGCACACAGGGAGTCGCTGGAAACACCATATATTTT
CASSTQGVAGNTIYF
>TRBD2|TRBJ2-1|TRBV28|few
TGTGCCAGCAGGGTAGCGGGGGCGCCCTACAATGAGCAGTTCTTC
CASRVAGAPYNEQFF
>-|TRBJ2-6|TRBV5-6|few
TGTGCCAGCAGCCATCCATCTGGGGCCAACGTCCTGACTTTC
CASSHPSGANVLTF
>-|TRBJ1-3|TRBV6-5|once
TGTGCCAGCAGGCAGGGCCCTGGAAACACCATATATTTT
CASRQGPGNTIYF
>-|TRBJ2-2|TRBV4-2|once
TGTGCCAGCAGCCAAGCTAGCCTCGCGAACACCGGGGAGCTGTTTTTT
CASSQASLANTGELFF
>TRBD1|TRBJ1-5|TRBV20-1|-
TGCAGTGCTAGTTCAGGGGGAAAGGTCAATCAGCCCCAGCATTTT
CSASSGGKVNQPQHF
>-|TRBJ2-5|TRBV7-2|-
TGTGCCAGCAGCTTAGGTTCCGGGTTTCAAGAGACCCAGTACTTC
CASSLGSGFQETQYF
>TRBD2|TRBJ2-2|TRBV5-1|-
TGCGCCAGCAGCGGCGGTGGGAGGGAGACCGGGGAGCTGTTTTTT
CASSGGGRETGELFF
>-|TRBJ2-1|TRBV19|-
TGTGCCAGTAGTATGGGACGGTACAATGAGCAGTTCTTC
CASSMGRYNEQFF
>TRBD1|TRBJ2-1|TRBV6-2/TRBV6-3|-
TGTGCCAGCAGCCACAGGGGTGAGCAGTTCTTC
CASSHRGEQFF
>-|TRBJ2-4|TRBV9|-
TGTGCCAGCAGCGGCCACGTAGAAAACATTCAGTACTTC
CASSGHVENIQYF
>-|TRBJ1-1|TRBV28|-
TGTGCCAGCAGTTTACTCATTTGGGCTTTCTTT
CASSLLIWAFF
>TRBD1|TRBJ2-1|TRBV6-5|-
TGTGCCAGCACCGGACAGGGATACAATGAGCAGTTCTTC
CASTGQGYNEQFF
>-|TRBJ1-2|TRBV28|-
TGTGCCAGCAGTTCCGGACGGGGAGCTAACTATGGCTACACCTTC
CASSSGRGANYGYTF
>-|TRBJ1-1|TRBV28|-
TGTGCCAGCAGTTTGACGGAGATGAACACTGAAGCTTTCTTT
CASSLTEMNTEAFF
>-|TRBJ1-3|TRBV19|-
TGTGCCAGTAGTACCCTTGGAAACACCATATATTTT
CASSTLGNTIYF
>-|TRBJ1-1|TRBV18|-
TGTGCCAGCTCCGGGACGCAGAACACTGAAGCTTTCTTT
CASSGTQNTEAFF
>TRBD1|TRBJ2-7|TRBV19|-
TGTGCCAGTAGTATGGGACAGCCCTACGAGCAGTACTTC
CASSMGQPYEQYF
>-|TRBJ1-2|TRBV6-4|-
TGTGCCAGCAAGGAGACAGGAGCCCTTAACTATGGCTACACCTTC
CASKETGALNYGYTF
>TRBD1|TRBJ1-2|TRBV4-2|-
TGTGCCAGCAGCCGGGAAAGGACAGGGGGGAACTATGGCTACACCTTC
CASSRERTGGNYGYTF
>-|TRBJ1-4|TRBV7-2|-
TGTGCCAGCAGCTTAGTGGGGAATAATGAAAAACTGTTTTTT
CASSLVGNNEKLFF
>-|TRBJ1-5|TRBV12-3/TRBV12-4|-
TGTGCCAGCACGTACGGTAGCAATCAGCCCCAGCATTTT
CASTYGSNQPQHF
>-|TRBJ1-1|TRBV28|few
TGTGCCAGCAGTTTACCCGACAGAGCTACTGAAGCTTTCTTT
CASSLPDRATEAFF
>TRBD2|TRBJ2-5|TRBV18|-
TGTGCCAGCTCACCTGCGGGGGGCCACGAGACCCAGTACTTC
CASSPAGGHETQYF
>TRBD2|TRBJ2-1|TRBV24-1|-
TGTGCCACCAGTGACCAAGGACTAGCGGACTACAATGAGCAGTTCTTC
CATSDQGLADYNEQFF
>-|TRBJ2-5|TRBV24-1|-
TGTGCCACCACCATGTACCAAGAGACCCAGTACTTC
CATTMYQETQYF
>TRBD1|TRBJ2-1|TRBV24-1|-
TGTGCCACAGGACCGGGACAGGGGATGAGGAATGAGCAGTTCTTC
CATGPGQGMRNEQFF
>-|TRBJ1-3|TRBV18|-
TGTGCCAGCTCACCTTCCGGGGCCTCTGGAAACACCATATATTTT
CASSPSGASGNTIYF
>-|TRBJ2-1|TRBV20-1|-
TGCAGTGCTAGGGGGGACTATGAGCAGTTCTTC
CSARGDYEQFF
>TRBD1|TRBJ1-5|TRBV7-9|-
TGTGCCAGCAGCTGGGACAGGGCCGGCAATCAGCCCCAGCATTTT
CASSWDRAGNQPQHF
>-|TRBJ2-7|TRBV6-6|-
TGTGCCAGCAGTTACCCGACAGGCCACGAGCAGTACTTC
CASSYPTGHEQYF
>-|TRBJ1-2|TRBV10-1|-
TGCGCCAGCAGTGAGTCGACGGTGGGATATGGCTACACCTTC
CASSESTVGYGYTF
>TRBD1|TRBJ2-2|TRBV19|-
TGTGCCAGTAGTATAACAGGGGGACGGGAGCTGTTTTTT
CASSITGGRELFF
>-|TRBJ2-3|TRBV6-4|-
TGTGCCAGCAGTGCAGAGTCGGAGGCAGATACGCAGTATTTT
CASSAESEADTQYF
>TRBD1|TRBJ2-3|TRBV18|-
TGTGCCAGCTCACCACCTCAGGGGGTATATACGCAGTATTTT
CASSPPQGVYTQYF
>-|TRBJ1-1|TRBV11-3|-
TGTGCCAGCAGCTTAGAGGGTCCTGAAGCTTTCTTT
CASSLEGPEAFF
>TRBD1|TRBJ1-5|TRBV18|-
TGTGCCAGCTCACCTACAGGGGGGGATCAGCCCCAGCATTTT
CASSPTGGDQPQHF
>TRBD2|TRBJ2-1|TRBV24-1|-
TGTGCCACCAGACTAGCGGGGTTACATAATGAGCAGTTCTTC
CATRLAGLHNEQFF
>-|TRBJ2-2|TRBV19|-
TGTGCCAGTAGTATCGGAGTAACCGGGGAGCTGTTTTTT
CASSIGVTGELFF
>TRBD1|TRBJ1-2|TRBV28|-
TGTGCCAGCAGTTTGGGGACAGGGAACTATGGCTACACCTTC
CASSLGTGNYGYTF